Following are 10 T cell receptor beta chains from one sample sequenced in a study of CD8 T cells in ankylosing spondylitis. TCRdb reprocessed the 5' RACE reads via MiXCR and lists one record per CDR3 protein. In the table there are 150,000 to 250,000 distinct CDR3 sequences, 13% of which are singletons. The sequencing input was blood, either unsorted or a sorted T cell fraction (not recorded which). These TCRs come from a male donor with ankylosing spondylitis or in good health (not recorded which).

The chain joins TRBV7-7 to TRBJ2-7; the D is unclear. CDR3 length equals 13 residues. Germline V gene lookup returns CDR1 SSHAT and CDR2 FNYEAQ (reference sequence). V dropped 3 bases and J dropped 6 bases, with 12 bases sitting between them. CDR3 sequence (DNA): TGTGCCAGCAGCTTGTATCCCCACGCCGAGCAGTACTTC. This codes for CASSLYPHAEQYF.

The CDR3 here is CSVASSGANVLTF. In DNA, the CDR3 is TGCAGCGTTGCTAGCTCTGGGGCCAACGTCCTGACTTTC. V is TRBV29-1 and J is TRBJ2-6; D gene unclear. This CDR3 spans 13 amino acids. CDR1 SQVTM and CDR2 ANQGSEA come from the germline V gene. Trimming cost V 4 bases and J 0 bases, with 4 bases left between them.

A few counts support this clonotype. The chain couples TRBV3-1 to TRBJ1-2; 8 positions match TRBD1. This CDR3 region has 16 residues. Germline loops: CDR1 LGHDT, CDR2 YNNKEL (reference sequence). J was trimmed by 5 bases and V by 2 bases; bases with no gene match: 10. The CDR3 reads CASSQRILGQDYGYTF. The CDR3 DNA reads TGTGCCAGCAGCCAAAGGATATTGGGACAGGATTATGGCTACACCTTC. Combining the CDR3 with reference TRBV3-1 and TRBJ1-2 gives the whole variable domain DTAVSQTPKYLVTQMGNDKSIKCEQNLGHDTMYWYKQDSKKFLKIMFSYNNKELIINETVPNRFSPKSPDKAHLNLHINSLELGDSAVYFCASSQRILGQDYGYTFGSGTRLTVV.

In this sample, this clonotype turned up a few times. This chain uses TRBV4-1 with TRBJ2-1; no reliable D call. From germline, CDR1 is MGHRA and CDR2 YSYEKL. The CDR3 spans 16 residues. V was clipped by 4 bases and J by 3 bases, with 16 bases between them. DNA for the CDR3: TGCGCCAGCAGCCCAAGTGCGTGGGATCACTACAATGAGCAGTTCTTC. Its protein product is CASSPSAWDHYNEQFF.

This clonotype has more than one count but fewer than ten. The V call is TRBV12-3 or TRBV12-4, the J call TRBJ2-3; 7 positions agree with TRBD1. The trim removed 2 bases at V and 0 bases at J, leaving 8 bases unmatched. The CDR3 contains 17 residues. The CDR3: CASSLSPGGWSTDTQYF. CDR3 coding DNA: TGTGCCAGCAGTTTAAGTCCAGGGGGTTGGAGCACAGATACGCAGTATTTT.

This clonotype was seen repeatedly, ten times or more. The V call is TRBV10-2, the J call TRBJ2-3; D uncertain. This CDR3 contains 13 residues. Germline V gene lookup returns CDR1 WSHSY and CDR2 SAAADI. Trimming cost V 2 bases and J 2 bases, with 5 bases left between them. The CDR3 coding sequence is TGCGCCAGCAGTGAGGGGCCCACAGATACGCAGTATTTT. Residues: CASSEGPTDTQYF.

This clonotype turned up a few times. This chain links TRBV4-1 with TRBJ1-1; no clear D gene. Deletions cut 4 bases from V and 4 bases from J, with 16 bases between. The length of the CDR3 is 15 residues. CDR1 is MGHRA and CDR2 is YSYEKL in the germline V gene. The CDR3 DNA is TGCGCCAGCAGCCGCTGGAACGACGGCACCACTGAAGCTTTCTTT. Residues: CASSRWNDGTTEAFF.

J is TRBJ2-1 and V is TRBV13, with D tentatively TRBD2 (5 bases). Trimming shortened V by 4 bases and J by 8 bases, and 18 bases separated the two germline ends. Germline lookup yields CDR1 PRHDT and CDR2 FYEKMQ (reference sequence). There are 15 residues in the CDR3. CDR3 region: CASSSPGLSVDEQFF. In DNA form, the CDR3 reads TGTGCCAGCAGCTCCCCGGGTCTTAGCGTCGATGAGCAGTTCTTC.

This chain connects TRBV4-1 to TRBJ1-1, with a possible D match to TRBD1 (5 bases). The germline V gene encodes CDR1 MGHRA and CDR2 YSYEKL. V was shortened by 1 base and J by 2 bases, with 8 bases between the two germline ends. This CDR3 has 14 amino acids. CDR3 sequence (DNA): TGCGCCAGCAGCCAAGTGACAGCCAACACTGAAGCTTTCTTT. It yields the protein CASSQVTANTEAFF.

The V call is TRBV5-5, the J call TRBJ1-1; 7 bases map to TRBD1. CDR3 size: 15 residues. Germline assignment: CDR1 SGHKS and CDR2 YYEKEE (reference sequence). The trim removed 6 bases at V and 0 bases at J, leaving 8 bases unmatched. CDR3 nucleotides: TGTGCCAGCAATCCCAGGGGGGTGGTGAACACTGAAGCTTTCTTT. It is translated as CASNPRGVVNTEAFF.